This paragraph reports one TCR beta chain. The data derive from a study of neoadjuvant nivolumab and ipilimumab in lung cancer. The CDR3 runs to 17 residues. Germline V gives CDR1 LNHNV, CDR2 YYDKDF (reference sequence). The V and J ends lost 0 bases and 0 bases respectively, with 13 bases between them. TCRdb keeps only in-frame clones here, not all; method: immunoSEQ multiplex PCR. Among tens of thousands of clones listed, 75% to 90% were seen once. The gene calls are TRBV15 and TRBJ2-3; tentatively, D is TRBD2 (6 bases). The source material was peripheral blood, sampled before neoadjuvant nivolumab, alone or with ipilimumab. The receptor comes from an adult with non-small cell lung cancer. The CDR3 region has the DNA TGTGCCACCAGCAGAGATCTCGCGGGAACTAGCACAGATACGCAGTATTTT. This gives the protein CATSRDLAGTSTDTQYF.